This is a list of T cell receptor beta chains from one sample in a study of T-cell memory formation after mild COVID-19. TCRdb ran MiXCR on the 5' RACE reads and lists one entry per CDR3 protein. The sample carries 100,000 to 150,000 distinct CDR3 sequences, 15% to 20% recorded once. The material sequenced was PBMCs or a T cell subset sorted from them (not recorded which). The receptors were sampled from a man aged 18 to 29 who had mild COVID-19 (a few samples of this study predate the infection). Cell type and time point are not known. CDR3s include the opening cysteine and the closing phenylalanine or tryptophan. The D gene is left open where the match is weak. Some rows mark clone size as missing; the rest say once, few, many or name a class of expanded clone.

clone size	D gene	CDR3 length	V gene	J gene	CDR3 protein	CDR3 DNA
few	-	15	TRBV4-3	TRBJ1-2	CASSQGLGDPYGYTF	TGCGCCAGCAGCCAAGGGTTGGGGGACCCCTATGGCTACACCTTC
few	TRBD1	15	TRBV7-9	TRBJ2-3	CASSLGDRDTDTQYF	TGTGCCAGCAGCTTGGGGGACAGGGATACAGATACGCAGTATTTT
few	-	13	TRBV12-3/TRBV12-4	TRBJ2-3	CASSFNPTDTQYF	TGTGCCAGCAGTTTTAACCCTACAGATACGCAGTATTTT
-	TRBD1	14	TRBV20-1	TRBJ1-1	CSARATGGGTEAFF	TGCAGTGCTAGAGCGACAGGGGGCGGCACTGAAGCTTTCTTT
few	-	12	TRBV18	TRBJ2-5	CASSTTEETQYF	TGTGCCAGCTCAACGACCGAAGAGACCCAGTACTTC
-	-	14	TRBV7-2	TRBJ2-1	CASSFRARRDEQFF	TGTGCCAGCAGCTTCAGGGCGAGGAGAGATGAGCAGTTCTTC
-	-	14	TRBV4-3	TRBJ1-4	CASSSQWADEKLFF	TGCGCCAGCAGCTCCCAGTGGGCGGATGAAAAACTGTTTTTT
-	-	15	TRBV14	TRBJ2-1	CASSPPRRGDNEQFF	TGTGCCAGCAGCCCCCCCCGGCGGGGAGACAATGAGCAGTTCTTC
few	TRBD2	16	TRBV5-1	TRBJ2-2	CASSSGLAGFTGELFF	TGCGCCAGCAGCTCCGGACTAGCGGGGTTCACCGGGGAGCTGTTTTTT
few	TRBD1	15	TRBV6-6	TRBJ1-5	CASSRDRGGNQPQHF	TGTGCCAGCAGTCGGGACAGGGGAGGCAATCAGCCCCAGCATTTT
-	TRBD1	16	TRBV7-3	TRBJ2-1	CASSVASGTGYNEQFF	TGTGCCAGCAGCGTAGCGTCCGGGACAGGGTACAATGAGCAGTTCTTC
-	-	17	TRBV21-1	TRBJ2-2	CASSKGLGGRSTGELFF	TGTGCCAGCAGCAAGGGTTTGGGGGGAAGGTCCACCGGGGAGCTGTTTTTT
-	-	14	TRBV5-1	TRBJ1-3	CASSRDKPGNTIYF	TGCGCCAGCAGCAGGGACAAGCCTGGAAACACCATATATTTT
-	TRBD2	16	TRBV5-1	TRBJ2-3	CASSLGLAASTDTQYF	TGCGCCAGCAGCTTGGGTCTAGCGGCTAGCACAGATACGCAGTATTTT
few	-	17	TRBV5-5	TRBJ2-2	CASSRPQDQLGPGELFF	TGTGCCAGCAGCCGACCCCAAGACCAACTGGGCCCCGGGGAGCTGTTTTTT
many	-	13	TRBV12-3/TRBV12-4	TRBJ2-5	CASSLYSQETQYF	TGTGCCAGCAGTTTATACAGCCAAGAGACCCAGTACTTC
many	-	16	TRBV4-3	TRBJ2-3	CASSQDQGPSTDTQYF	TGCGCCAGCAGCCAAGATCAGGGGCCTAGCACAGATACGCAGTATTTT
-	-	15	TRBV20-1	TRBJ1-3	CSARRQATAGNTIYF	TGCAGTGCTAGACGACAGGCTACGGCTGGAAACACCATATATTTT
-	-	12	TRBV20-1	TRBJ2-5	CSATEGAKTQYF	TGCAGTGCTACCGAGGGCGCTAAGACCCAGTACTTC
few	-	14	TRBV6-1	TRBJ1-2	CATGVKSGLNGYTF	TGTGCCACCGGCGTCAAATCAGGGCTCAATGGCTACACCTTC
-	-	13	TRBV29-1	TRBJ1-1	CSVELILHTEAFF	TGCAGCGTTGAACTAATACTTCACACTGAAGCTTTCTTT
-	-	13	TRBV11-2	TRBJ1-2	CASRRPGTLGYTF	TGTGCCAGCAGGCGCCCCGGGACACTAGGCTACACCTTC
-	-	16	TRBV4-3	TRBJ2-1	CASSQEGRGRRNEQFF	TGCGCCAGCAGCCAAGAAGGGAGGGGGCGGCGGAATGAGCAGTTCTTC
-	-	14	TRBV5-1	TRBJ1-1	CASSFNRHNTEAFF	TGCGCCAGCAGCTTTAACCGACACAACACTGAAGCTTTCTTT
-	TRBD1	15	TRBV5-1	TRBJ2-5	CASSLVTGGEETQYF	TGCGCCAGCAGCTTGGTCACAGGGGGAGAAGAGACCCAGTACTTC
-	-	12	TRBV7-2	TRBJ2-1	CASSQGGYEQFF	TGTGCCAGCAGCCAAGGGGGGTATGAGCAGTTCTTC
once	-	13	TRBV2	TRBJ2-5	CASSPWVQETQYF	TGTGCCAGCAGCCCTTGGGTGCAAGAGACCCAGTACTTC
many	-	15	TRBV4-1	TRBJ2-5	CASSQEYSGQETQYF	TGCGCCAGCAGCCAAGAATATTCCGGACAAGAGACCCAGTACTTC
-	-	16	TRBV4-1	TRBJ2-1	CASSQPLRTGQNEQFF	TGCGCCAGCAGCCAACCCCTAAGGACGGGTCAAAATGAGCAGTTCTTC
-	TRBD2	16	TRBV5-6	TRBJ2-1	CASSSVWAGGRNEQFF	TGTGCCAGCAGCTCTGTTTGGGCGGGGGGACGCAATGAGCAGTTCTTC
-	-	13	TRBV12-3/TRBV12-4	TRBJ1-5	CASSLDNNQPQHF	TGTGCCAGCAGTTTGGACAACAATCAGCCCCAGCATTTT
few	TRBD2	15	TRBV20-1	TRBJ2-3	CSARELAGATDTQYF	TGCAGTGCTAGGGAACTAGCGGGGGCGACAGATACGCAGTATTTT
few	-	11	TRBV30	TRBJ1-1	CAWSGGPWAFF	TGTGCCTGGAGTGGGGGACCGTGGGCTTTCTTT
medium-sized	-	14	TRBV4-2	TRBJ2-5	CASSQGDAEETQYF	TGTGCCAGCAGCCAGGGGGACGCGGAAGAGACCCAGTACTTC
few	TRBD2	15	TRBV5-1	TRBJ2-1	CASSLGASGGYEQFF	TGCGCCAGCAGCTTGGGGGCTAGCGGGGGCTATGAGCAGTTCTTC
-	-	11	TRBV20-1	TRBJ2-5	CSAAGQETQYF	TGCAGTGCTGCGGGACAAGAGACCCAGTACTTC
few	TRBD2	13	TRBV5-1	TRBJ2-1	CASSLTSHNEQFF	TGCGCCAGCAGCCTGACTAGCCACAATGAGCAGTTCTTC
few	TRBD2	15	TRBV6-5	TRBJ2-1	CASTQMGLGYNEQFF	TGTGCCAGCACACAGATGGGACTAGGATACAATGAGCAGTTCTTC
-	-	16	TRBV12-3/TRBV12-4	TRBJ1-5	CASKRGASGQHQPQHF	TGTGCCAGCAAAAGGGGGGCTTCAGGGCAGCACCAGCCCCAGCATTTT
-	TRBD2	15	TRBV6-5	TRBJ2-5	CASSTQTGGPETQYF	TGTGCCAGCAGCACTCAGACGGGGGGGCCAGAGACCCAGTACTTC
few	-	13	TRBV7-2	TRBJ2-1	CASSLEGWAHQFF	TGTGCCAGCAGCTTAGAGGGGTGGGCCCACCAGTTCTTC
-	-	16	TRBV5-1	TRBJ2-2	CASKDPRGFDTGELFF	TGCGCCAGCAAGGATCCCAGGGGTTTCGACACCGGGGAGCTGTTTTTT
-	-	16	TRBV7-2	TRBJ2-3	CASSLDRRASTDTQYF	TGTGCCAGCAGCTTAGATAGGCGGGCCAGCACAGATACGCAGTATTTT
-	TRBD2	16	TRBV7-8	TRBJ2-3	CASSLELAGSTDTQYF	TGTGCCAGCAGCTTAGAACTAGCGGGATCCACAGATACGCAGTATTTT
few	-	13	TRBV6-6	TRBJ1-1	CASNSGYSTEAFF	TGTGCCAGCAATTCAGGGTATTCCACTGAAGCTTTCTTT
few	TRBD2	14	TRBV28	TRBJ2-4	CASRSSGVGNIQYF	TGTGCCAGCAGGTCTAGCGGGGTAGGAAACATTCAGTACTTC
few	TRBD1	13	TRBV7-2	TRBJ2-1	CASSYPRQGEQFF	TGTGCCAGCAGCTACCCTCGACAGGGTGAGCAGTTCTTC
-	-	16	TRBV4-1	TRBJ2-3	CASSQETGRGTDTQYF	TGCGCCAGCAGCCAAGAAACGGGGCGCGGCACAGATACGCAGTATTTT
few	-	13	TRBV4-1	TRBJ2-3	CASSQDRSLTQYF	TGCGCCAGCAGCCAAGATCGGTCCCTTACGCAGTATTTT
many	-	14	TRBV5-1	TRBJ2-1	CASSGKVVKRAQFF	TGCGCCAGCAGCGGGAAGGTTGTCAAGCGGGCACAGTTCTTC
few	-	10	TRBV6-1	TRBJ1-2	CASRDYGYTF	TGTGCCAGCAGGGATTATGGCTACACCTTC
-	TRBD2	14	TRBV12-3/TRBV12-4	TRBJ2-4	CASRSSGGRDPQYF	TGTGCCAGCAGGTCATCGGGGGGGAGGGACCCTCAGTACTTC